This record concerns one T cell receptor (beta chain) sequence. Its antigen target is currently unknown. Qualities for individual bases were not recorded, and no much larger clone is one base off. The CDR3 runs 15 amino acids, cysteine and phenylalanine included. Only the CDR3 part of the read is kept: 45 bases, read in frame from the first base. CDR1 is given as MGHRA and CDR2 as YSYEKL, both from the germline V gene. V loses 1 base of germline sequence and J loses 3 bases, and the interval between the two ends is 7 bases. This sample was included in a study of control samples from healthy donors and cancer patients (dated by TCRdb to about 2020). Library creation used the immunoSEQ multiplex PCR assay. Sourced from immuneACCESS, this table was stored by TCRdb with only in-frame sequences that have V and J called. A share of the clones is absent; for the studies checked, an unresolved V gene accounts for under half, and the remainder has no known explanation. In all, the sample holds 110,000 to 150,000 clones, and 89% of those were seen once. The ten top clones hold over 4.5% of the sample.

The sequence is built from TRBV4-1 and TRBJ2-6; confidence is insufficient to name the D gene. Sequenced sample: blood. This clonotype originated in a young man in good health. The CDR3 corresponds to CASSQVGIGANVLTF. Here is the DNA: TGCGCCAGCAGCCAAGTGGGGATTGGGGCCAACGTCCTGACTTTC.